This T cell receptor (beta chain) was obtained from a study of blood T cell repertoires in COVID-19. Study-wide context: Material from acute and convalescent COVID-19 was sourced from the United States, Italy and Spain. PBMCs, B-cell-depleted T cells, or T cells provided the cDNA or gDNA that made up the material.

In the study's own analysis: Nucleated cell number was recorded as an estimate derived from reference gene primer amplification. The data were produced by immunoSEQ multiplex PCR, yet TCRdb's version contains in-frame clones alone and is incomplete. V, J and clone size derive from that table, while D and trimming were established from the DNA sequence. The table records 60,000 to 70,000 clones, roughly 80% of them present only once. The CDR3 covers 14 residues. V lost 5 bases, J lost 1 base, and 11 bases lay in between. From germline, CDR1 is SEHNR and CDR2 FQNEAQ (reference sequence). This clone was recorded a few times.

The chain has TRBV7-9 and TRBJ1-1; tentative D call: TRBD1 (5 bases). The sequence came from a man aged 60-69 years with acute or convalescent COVID-19. The specimen was peripheral blood. The CDR3: CASSPRQRNTEAFF. The CDR3 bases are TGTGCCAGCAGCCCACGACAGAGGAACACTGAAGCTTTCTTT. The full variable domain, rest sourced from reference TRBV7-9 and TRBJ1-1, is DTGVSQNPRHKITKRGQNVTFRCDPISEHNRLYWYRQTLGQGPEFLTYFQNEAQLEKSRLLSDRFSAERPKGSFSTLEIQRTEQGDSAMYLCASSPRQRNTEAFFGQGTRLTVV.